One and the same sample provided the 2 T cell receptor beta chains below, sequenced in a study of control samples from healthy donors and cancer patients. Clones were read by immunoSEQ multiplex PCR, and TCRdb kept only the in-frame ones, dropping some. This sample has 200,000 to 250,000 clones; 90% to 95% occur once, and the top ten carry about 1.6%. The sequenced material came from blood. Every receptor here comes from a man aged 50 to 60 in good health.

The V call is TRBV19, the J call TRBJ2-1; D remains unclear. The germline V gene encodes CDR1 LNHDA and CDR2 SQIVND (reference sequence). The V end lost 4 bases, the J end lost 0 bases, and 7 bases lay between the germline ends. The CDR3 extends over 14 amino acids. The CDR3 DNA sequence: TGTGCCAGTAGTAGGGTCAGCTCCTACAATGAGCAGTTCTTC. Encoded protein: CASSRVSSYNEQFF.

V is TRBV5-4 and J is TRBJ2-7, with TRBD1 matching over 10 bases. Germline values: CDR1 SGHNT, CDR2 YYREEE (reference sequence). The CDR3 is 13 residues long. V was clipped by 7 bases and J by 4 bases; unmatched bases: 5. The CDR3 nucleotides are TGTGCCAGCCAATGGGACAGGGGATACGAGCAGTACTTC. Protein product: CASQWDRGYEQYF. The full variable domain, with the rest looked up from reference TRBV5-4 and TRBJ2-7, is ETGVTQSPTHLIKTRGQQVTLRCSSQSGHNTVSWYQQALGQGPQFIFQYYREEENGRGNFPPRFSGLQFPNYSSELNVNALELDDSALYLCASQWDRGYEQYFGPGTRLTVT.